These 26 T cell receptor beta chains came from one sample sequenced in a study of shared clonotypes between healthy human individuals. Clones were read by immunoSEQ multiplex PCR, and TCRdb kept only the in-frame ones, dropping some. Among about 2,500,000 clones listed, approximately 92% were seen once. The sample comprised naive CD4+ T cells sorted from blood. Documented subset: CD45RA+ positively selected. Source of these receptors: a man between 18 and 35 years old in good health.

Worth noting for this clone: The sample holds other DNA sequences that translate to the same CDR3. The genes are TRBV18 and TRBJ2-7; perhaps TRBD1 as D (5 bases). Germline CDR1 and CDR2: KGHSH and LQKENI. The CDR3 consists of 12 residues. V lost 5 bases and J lost 2, with 7 bases in between. CDR3 loop: CASSTGTYEQYF. CDR3 DNA sequence: TGTGCCAGCTCAACAGGAACCTACGAGCAGTACTTC.

V usage is TRBV10-3 and J usage is TRBJ2-2; D unclear. Germline CDR1 reads ENHRY; CDR2 reads SYGVKD. V gave up 10 bases and J gave up 4 bases, with 13 bases separating them. The length of the CDR3 is 13 residues. CDR3 bases: TGTGCCACTTGCCAAATTAGCACCGGGGAGCTGTTTTTT. Translating gives CATCQISTGELFF.

The rearrangement links TRBV29-1 to TRBJ2-3, with TRBD2 matching 10 bases. The CDR3 totals 20 residues. The germline V gene has CDR1 SQVTM and CDR2 ANQGSEA. With 4 bases clipped from V and 0 bases from J, the junction kept 19 bases outside the gene matches. The CDR3 DNA sequence: TGCAGCGTTGCGGGTTCTCTCGGGACTAGCGTAAACCCTAGCACAGATACGCAGTATTTT. Encoded protein: CSVAGSLGTSVNPSTDTQYF.

This clone occurred once. The same CDR3 is also encoded by other DNA sequences in this sample. The rearrangement uses TRBV15 and TRBJ1-3, with a weak D call TRBD1 (5 bases). The CDR3 spans 15 residues. Germline V CDR1 and CDR2: LNHNV, YYDKDF (reference sequence). Deletions cut 0 bases from V and 1 base from J, with 7 bases between. The CDR3 DNA reads as TGTGCCACCAGCAGAGATCAGGGATCTGGAAACACCATATATTTT. This encodes CATSRDQGSGNTIYF.

The chain uses TRBV7-9 and TRBJ2-5, with D tentatively TRBD1 or TRBD2 (5 bases each). V dropped 3 bases and J dropped 6 bases, with 14 bases sitting between them. Germline V gives CDR1 SEHNR, CDR2 FQNEAQ (reference sequence). CDR3 length: 14 residues. DNA of the CDR3: TGTGCCAGCAGCTTCGACCGGGACCTGAAGACCCAGTACTTC. Encoded protein: CASSFDRDLKTQYF.

The gene calls are TRBV6-6 and TRBJ1-2; a possible D gene is TRBD1 (6 bases). CDR3 length: 13 residues. Germline V lookup: CDR1 MNHNY, CDR2 SVGAGI (reference sequence). V lost 0 bases, J lost 8 bases, and 10 bases lay in between. The CDR3 bases are TGTGCCAGCAGTTACTCTCAGGGGAGCGGCTACACCTTC. Translated, it gives CASSYSQGSGYTF.

The V call is TRBV18, the J call TRBJ2-7, with 8 bases fitting TRBD1. Germline CDR1 and CDR2: KGHSH and LQKENI. The CDR3 spans 16 residues. With 2 bases clipped from V and 4 bases from J, the junction kept 10 bases outside the gene matches. In DNA form, the CDR3 reads TGTGCCAGCTCACCAAAAGGTCCAGGGGGCTTTTACGAGCAGTACTTC. This sequence encodes CASSPKGPGGFYEQYF.

Concerning this clone itself: This specimen includes other DNA sequences encoding the same CDR3. The J gene is TRBJ2-1, the V gene TRBV5-6; maybe TRBD1 (5 bases). Per the germline V gene, CDR1 is SGHDT and CDR2 is YYEEEE. This CDR3 spans 15 amino acids. V was clipped by 2 bases and J by 1 base, with 10 bases between them. The CDR3: CASSLGQGSYNEQFF. The CDR3, as DNA: TGTGCCAGCAGCTTAGGGCAGGGTTCCTACAATGAGCAGTTCTTC.

The chain carries TRBV5-1 and TRBJ2-7; 13 bases fit TRBD2. CDR3 length: 15 amino acids. CDR1 and CDR2 from the germline V gene are SGHRS and YFSETQ. After removal of 3 bases from V and 5 bases from J, the junction contained 5 bases not matched to a gene. CDR3 region: CASSSGLAGTHEQYF. CDR3 bases: TGCGCCAGCAGCTCGGGACTAGCGGGAACCCACGAGCAGTACTTC. Complete variable domain (other parts from reference TRBV5-1 and TRBJ2-7): KAGVTQTPRYLIKTRGQQVTLSCSPISGHRSVSWYQQTPGQGLQFLFEYFSETQRNKGNFPGRFSGRQFSNSRSEMNVSTLELGDSALYLCASSSGLAGTHEQYFGPGTRLTVT.

This chain uses TRBV27 with TRBJ2-1; TRBD2 matches 12 bases. CDR3 length: 19 residues. V lost 7 bases and J lost 4; bases outside the gene matches: 17. Germline assignment: CDR1 MNHEY and CDR2 SMNVEV (reference sequence). In DNA form, the CDR3 reads TGTGCCAGCAACCCTAGGACGCCTAGCGGGAGGGCCGCATACAATGAGCAGTTCTTC. Translated, it gives CASNPRTPSGRAAYNEQFF.

The V gene is TRBV12-5, the J gene TRBJ2-1; D assignment may be TRBD1 or TRBD2 (5 bases each). Germline CDR1 reads LGHNT; CDR2 reads FRNRAP. This CDR3 region has 16 residues. Trimming removed 0 bases at V and 3 bases at J, with 12 bases between. Here the CDR3 reads CASGLVLGGYYNEQFF. The CDR3 bases are TGTGCTAGTGGTTTGGTACTTGGGGGATACTACAATGAGCAGTTCTTC. Supplemented by reference TRBV12-5 and TRBJ2-1, the full variable domain reads DARVTQTPRHKVTEMGQEVTMRCQPILGHNTVFWYRQTMMQGLELLAYFRNRAPLDDSGMPKDRFSAEMPDATLATLKIQPSEPRDSAVYFCASGLVLGGYYNEQFFGPGTRLTVL.

The chain carries TRBV30 and TRBJ2-2; 9 bases agree with TRBD1. The V gene's germline CDR1 is GTSNPN and CDR2 SVGIG (reference sequence). V shed 7 bases and J 5 bases; nucleotides not matched to a gene: 8. The CDR3 runs to 14 residues. CDR3 protein: CASSGTGNTGELFF. As DNA, the CDR3 is TGTGCCTCATCCGGGACAGGGAATACCGGGGAGCTGTTTTTT.

The chain recombines TRBV19 with TRBJ1-1; 8 nucleotides align to TRBD1. J gave up 4 bases and V 4 bases, and 8 bases lay outside the gene matches. Per the germline V gene, CDR1 is LNHDA and CDR2 is SQIVND (reference sequence). This CDR3 contains 15 residues. In DNA, the CDR3 is TGTGCCAGTAGTACCTCCGGGACAGGTTCCACTGAAGCTTTCTTT. This encodes CASSTSGTGSTEAFF.

V usage is TRBV28 and J usage is TRBJ2-2, with 12 bases lining up with TRBD2. Germline V lookup: CDR1 MDHEN, CDR2 SYDVKM. V was clipped by 6 bases and J by 4 bases; unmatched bases: 15. The CDR3 sequence is 19 residues long. This chain's CDR3 is CASRSISQLAGGLTGELFF. CDR3 DNA sequence: TGTGCCAGCAGATCTATTTCTCAACTAGCGGGGGGCCTCACCGGGGAGCTGTTTTTT.

The gene calls are TRBV5-1 and TRBJ1-2, with 10 positions matching TRBD1. Trimming removed 4 bases from V and 5 bases from J; junction bases left unmatched: 5. This CDR3 spans 14 amino acids. Germline lookup yields CDR1 SGHRS and CDR2 YFSETQ. The CDR3 DNA follows: TGCGCCAGCAGCGACCCGGGACAGGGGTATGGCTACACCTTC. Protein product: CASSDPGQGYGYTF.

V is TRBV4-1 and J is TRBJ2-3; 12 positions match TRBD2. From germline, CDR1 is MGHRA and CDR2 YSYEKL. J was trimmed by 5 bases and V by 1 base; bases with no gene match: 4. The CDR3 is 16 residues long. The CDR3 is CASSQVASGGVDTQYF. CDR3 nucleotides: TGCGCCAGCAGCCAAGTGGCTAGCGGGGGGGTAGATACGCAGTATTTT.

V usage is TRBV5-1 and J usage is TRBJ2-7; D is ambiguous. The ends were cut back, 0 bases at V and 4 bases at J, with 11 bases in the middle. The CDR3 extends over 14 amino acids. CDR1 SGHRS and CDR2 YFSETQ come from the germline V gene. CDR3 amino acids: CASSLASAQYEQYF. The CDR3 DNA follows: TGCGCCAGCAGCTTGGCCTCGGCACAGTACGAGCAGTACTTC.

The chain has TRBV7-2 and TRBJ2-5, with a tentative D call TRBD2 (6 bases). The germline CDR1 and CDR2 sequences are SGHTA and FQGNSA. V lost 1 base to trimming and J lost 5 bases, with 11 bases between them. There are 14 residues in the CDR3. CDR3 in DNA: TGTGCCAGCAGCTTAGGGGTAGCGGTGGAGACCCAGTACTTC. The encoded protein is CASSLGVAVETQYF.

Of note for this clone: Distinct nucleotide sequences in the sample also encode this CDR3. The chain couples TRBV5-1 to TRBJ2-5; D is unclear. The germline V and J ends were trimmed by 0 bases and 5 bases, with 11 bases remaining between them. The CDR3 loop spans 14 amino acids. CDR1 is SGHRS, CDR2 YFSETQ, per germline. The DNA for the CDR3 is TGCGCCAGCAGCTTGGGAGGCCTGGGGGAGACCCAGTACTTC. Protein sequence: CASSLGGLGETQYF. Filled out from reference TRBV5-1 and TRBJ2-5, the complete variable domain reads KAGVTQTPRYLIKTRGQQVTLSCSPISGHRSVSWYQQTPGQGLQFLFEYFSETQRNKGNFPGRFSGRQFSNSRSEMNVSTLELGDSALYLCASSLGGLGETQYFGPGTRLLVL.

The rearrangement joins TRBV25-1 to TRBJ1-2, with unresolved D. The V gene's germline CDR1 is MGHDK and CDR2 SYGVNS. The CDR3 is 12 residues long. V was trimmed by 8 bases and J by 5 bases, leaving 12 bases between them. In DNA form, the CDR3 reads TGTGCCAGCGGGCCCTCTCCGTATGGCTACACCTTC. It yields the protein CASGPSPYGYTF.

This chain joins TRBV5-6 and TRBJ2-5, with TRBD2 matching 11 bases. Germline values: CDR1 SGHDT, CDR2 YYEEEE. Germline trimming cut 4 bases from V and 5 bases from J; bases unmatched to any gene: 7. This CDR3 region has 15 residues. Here the CDR3 reads CASSVLAGGWETQYF. The CDR3 DNA reads as TGTGCCAGCAGCGTTCTAGCGGGGGGCTGGGAGACCCAGTACTTC.

This chain uses TRBV10-3 with TRBJ1-1; 8 nucleotides agree with TRBD1. Germline trimming cut 10 bases from V and 7 bases from J; bases unmatched to any gene: 14. In germline, CDR1 is ENHRY, CDR2 SYGVKD. CDR3 length: 14 amino acids. This CDR3 is CATGRDSGQDEAFF. CDR3 DNA: TGTGCCACCGGGCGAGACTCGGGACAGGATGAAGCTTTCTTT.

The chain couples TRBV27 to TRBJ1-1; D is undetermined. The germline V and J ends were trimmed by 7 bases and 3 bases, with 12 bases remaining between them. There are 13 residues in the CDR3. From germline, CDR1 is MNHEY and CDR2 SMNVEV (reference sequence). The CDR3 reads CASMKGFDTEAFF. The CDR3 DNA is TGTGCCAGCATGAAGGGATTTGACACTGAAGCTTTCTTT.

The chain combines TRBV2 with TRBJ2-7; perhaps D is TRBD1 or TRBD2 (5 bases each). In germline, CDR1 is SNHLY, CDR2 FYNNEI. The CDR3 covers 20 residues. Trimming removed 7 bases at V and 5 bases at J, with 36 bases between. The CDR3 loop is CASKATTGALYSLFYDEQYF. The CDR3 DNA is TGTGCCAGCAAAGCCACTACCGGGGCCTTATACTCCCTTTTTTATGACGAGCAGTACTTC.

As regards this clone: This specimen includes other DNA sequences encoding the same CDR3. The chain carries TRBV2 and TRBJ1-2; D is ambiguous. The CDR3 sequence is 10 residues long. Germline CDR1 reads SNHLY; CDR2 reads FYNNEI. The V and J ends lost 5 bases and 2 bases respectively, with 0 bases between them. CDR3 region: CASSNYGYTF. CDR3 bases: TGTGCCAGCAGTAACTATGGCTACACCTTC.

The rearrangement joins TRBV30 to TRBJ1-1; 8 bases map to TRBD1. Germline values: CDR1 GTSNPN, CDR2 SVGIG (reference sequence). Germline trimming cut 0 bases from V and 4 bases from J; bases unmatched to any gene: 4. The CDR3 length is 14 residues. The DNA of the CDR3 is TGTGCCTGGAGTGTCTTACAGGGGGGCACTGAAGCTTTCTTT. This translates into CAWSVLQGGTEAFF.